This is a list of T cell receptor beta chains from one sample in a study of identical twins. Using its own MiXCR run on the 5' RACE reads, TCRdb lists one record per CDR3 protein. Altogether hundreds of thousands of distinct CDR3 sequences are present, about 20% being singletons, with the ten largest covering approximately 4.5%. Separately, the same data were catalogued under a study of T cells expressing NK-cell markers.

The sample taken for sequencing was PBMCs. The receptors originated from a woman aged 18-30 years in good health. The CDR3 runs from the conserved cysteine through the conserved F or W. The D gene is left open where the match is weak. Clone sizes are given selectively: once, few, many, or a class where the clone is expanded.

j_gene: TRBJ1-5
d_gene: TRBD1
abundance: few
v_gene: TRBV12-3/TRBV12-4
CDR3nt: TGTGCCAGCAGTGCTGGACAGGGGGCTAGGTCCCAGCATTTT
CDR3aa: CASSAGQGARSQHF

j_gene: TRBJ2-3
d_gene: NA
abundance: few
v_gene: TRBV29-1
CDR3nt: TGCAGCGTTGGTCCCACAGATACGCAGTATTTT
CDR3aa: CSVGPTDTQYF

j_gene: TRBJ2-3
d_gene: NA
abundance: many
v_gene: TRBV11-2
CDR3nt: TGTGCCAGCAGCAGGTTCACAGATACGCAGTATTTT
CDR3aa: CASSRFTDTQYF

j_gene: TRBJ2-1
d_gene: TRBD2
abundance: NA
v_gene: TRBV7-9
CDR3nt: TGTGCCAGCAGTAACCCCCGGGACTACTCCTACAATGAGCAGTTCTTC
CDR3aa: CASSNPRDYSYNEQFF

j_gene: TRBJ2-7
d_gene: TRBD1
abundance: NA
v_gene: TRBV7-9
CDR3nt: TGTGCCAGCAGCTTAGAAGGGGGCAAGGGTACCTACGAGCAGTACTTC
CDR3aa: CASSLEGGKGTYEQYF

j_gene: TRBJ2-5
d_gene: NA
abundance: NA
v_gene: TRBV3-1
CDR3nt: TGTGCCAGCAGCCAATTTCTAGGGGGGGACCAAGAGACCCAGTACTTC
CDR3aa: CASSQFLGGDQETQYF

j_gene: TRBJ2-7
d_gene: NA
abundance: NA
v_gene: TRBV20-1
CDR3nt: TGCAGTGGTTACAGGGCTGCGAGCTCCTACGAGCAGTACTTC
CDR3aa: CSGYRAASSYEQYF

j_gene: TRBJ1-2
d_gene: NA
abundance: few
v_gene: TRBV20-1
CDR3nt: TGCAGTGCTAGTAATCGTAACAGACCCACTTCGGGCTACACCTTC
CDR3aa: CSASNRNRPTSGYTF

j_gene: TRBJ2-3
d_gene: NA
abundance: NA
v_gene: TRBV29-1
CDR3nt: TGCAGCGTCCAAGAGGGGCGATCAAATACGCAGTATTTT
CDR3aa: CSVQEGRSNTQYF

j_gene: TRBJ1-1
d_gene: NA
abundance: NA
v_gene: TRBV12-3/TRBV12-4
CDR3nt: TGTGCCAGCAGCCGAGTCGGTCGCGACACTGAAGCTTTCTTT
CDR3aa: CASSRVGRDTEAFF

j_gene: TRBJ2-5
d_gene: TRBD1
abundance: many
v_gene: TRBV29-1
CDR3nt: TGCAGCTCTGCAGGGGACAGATCAGTGGAGACCCAGTACTTC
CDR3aa: CSSAGDRSVETQYF

j_gene: TRBJ2-7
d_gene: NA
abundance: NA
v_gene: TRBV12-3/TRBV12-4
CDR3nt: TGTGCCAGCACTGGAGGGGTGGCGGGCTACGAGCAGTACTTC
CDR3aa: CASTGGVAGYEQYF

j_gene: TRBJ2-3
d_gene: NA
abundance: NA
v_gene: TRBV20-1
CDR3nt: TGCAGTGCCGAGGGAGATAGCGGTGCAGATACGCAGTATTTT
CDR3aa: CSAEGDSGADTQYF

j_gene: TRBJ1-1
d_gene: TRBD1
abundance: many
v_gene: TRBV12-3/TRBV12-4
CDR3nt: TGTGCCAGCATCCTCAGGGGGCGCAGAAATAGAGAGGCTTTCTTT
CDR3aa: CASILRGRRNREAFF

j_gene: TRBJ2-3
d_gene: TRBD2
abundance: few
v_gene: TRBV12-3/TRBV12-4
CDR3nt: TGTGCCAGCAGCAGAGTTAGCGGGAGGACAGATACGCAGTATTTT
CDR3aa: CASSRVSGRTDTQYF

j_gene: TRBJ2-2
d_gene: TRBD1
abundance: NA
v_gene: TRBV29-1
CDR3nt: TGCAGCGTTGGTATCAAGACAGGGGCGGCCACCGGGGAGCTGTTTTTT
CDR3aa: CSVGIKTGAATGELFF

j_gene: TRBJ2-3
d_gene: TRBD2
abundance: few
v_gene: TRBV20-1
CDR3nt: TGCAGTGTCAGGTGGCGGGGGGGTTTCACAGATACGCAGTATTTT
CDR3aa: CSVRWRGGFTDTQYF

j_gene: TRBJ2-7
d_gene: TRBD2
abundance: few
v_gene: TRBV4-2
CDR3nt: TGTGCCAGCAGCCAAGATGATAGCGGGGGGTTCTCCTACGAGCAGTACTTC
CDR3aa: CASSQDDSGGFSYEQYF

j_gene: TRBJ1-2
d_gene: NA
abundance: many
v_gene: TRBV29-1
CDR3nt: TGCAGCGTTTTGGATGTCTATGGCTACACCTTC
CDR3aa: CSVLDVYGYTF

j_gene: TRBJ1-2
d_gene: NA
abundance: NA
v_gene: TRBV7-9
CDR3nt: TGTGCCAGCAGCTTAAACAGAAACCTACGGGGCTACACCTTC
CDR3aa: CASSLNRNLRGYTF

j_gene: TRBJ2-3
d_gene: NA
abundance: few
v_gene: TRBV12-3/TRBV12-4
CDR3nt: TGTGCCAGCAGGCACAGTGGGTTGGGAACCCCTAGCACAGATACGCAGTATTTT
CDR3aa: CASRHSGLGTPSTDTQYF

j_gene: TRBJ1-3
d_gene: NA
abundance: few
v_gene: TRBV20-1
CDR3nt: TGCAGTGCTAGAGATCGGAGGGGTTTAACTGGAAACACCATATATTTT
CDR3aa: CSARDRRGLTGNTIYF

j_gene: TRBJ2-2
d_gene: TRBD2
abundance: NA
v_gene: TRBV6-5
CDR3nt: TGTGCCAGCAGTTACGGTGGGGGAGGGGCAACCGGGGAGCTGTTTTTT
CDR3aa: CASSYGGGGATGELFF

j_gene: TRBJ2-5
d_gene: NA
abundance: NA
v_gene: TRBV5-1
CDR3nt: TGCGCCAGCAGCAAGTCAGCGTACCAAGAGACCCAGTACTTC
CDR3aa: CASSKSAYQETQYF

j_gene: TRBJ2-6
d_gene: NA
abundance: NA
v_gene: TRBV12-3/TRBV12-4
CDR3nt: TGTGCCAGCAGTTTGGGGGAGGAGGCCAACGTCCTGACTTTC
CDR3aa: CASSLGEEANVLTF

j_gene: TRBJ2-1
d_gene: TRBD2
abundance: NA
v_gene: TRBV13
CDR3nt: TGTGCCAGCAGCTTAGGGACTAGCCATTACAATGAGCAGTTTTTC
CDR3aa: CASSLGTSHYNEQFF

j_gene: TRBJ2-1
d_gene: NA
abundance: few
v_gene: TRBV20-1
CDR3nt: TGCAGTGCTAGGGTACTTTACAATGAGCAGTTCTTC
CDR3aa: CSARVLYNEQFF

j_gene: TRBJ2-5
d_gene: NA
abundance: many
v_gene: TRBV11-1
CDR3nt: TGTGCCAGCAGCTTAGTCGGACAAAGGAGGGAGACCCAGTACTTC
CDR3aa: CASSLVGQRRETQYF

j_gene: TRBJ1-2
d_gene: NA
abundance: NA
v_gene: TRBV11-3
CDR3nt: TGTGCCAGCAGCTTAGGAGTAGGGGACTATGGCTACACCTTC
CDR3aa: CASSLGVGDYGYTF

j_gene: TRBJ1-1
d_gene: NA
abundance: NA
v_gene: TRBV29-1
CDR3nt: TGCAGCGCCGTGGACGCAGTTCGAGCTTTCTTT
CDR3aa: CSAVDAVRAFF

j_gene: TRBJ2-2
d_gene: NA
abundance: NA
v_gene: TRBV20-1
CDR3nt: TGCAGTGCCCCCAGGGAAACCGGGGAGCTGTTTTTT
CDR3aa: CSAPRETGELFF

j_gene: TRBJ2-6
d_gene: NA
abundance: few
v_gene: TRBV5-6
CDR3nt: TGTGCCAGCAGTCACTATAGCTCTGGGGCCAACGTCCTGACTTTC
CDR3aa: CASSHYSSGANVLTF

j_gene: TRBJ2-5
d_gene: NA
abundance: few
v_gene: TRBV29-1
CDR3nt: TGCAGCGTGGGGGGACAGCCCAAAGAGACCCAGTACTTC
CDR3aa: CSVGGQPKETQYF

j_gene: TRBJ1-1
d_gene: NA
abundance: NA
v_gene: TRBV5-1
CDR3nt: TGCGCCAGCAGCTTGGTCTTGGCGCCCGCTGAAGCTTTCTTT
CDR3aa: CASSLVLAPAEAFF

j_gene: TRBJ2-2
d_gene: NA
abundance: few
v_gene: TRBV20-1
CDR3nt: TGCAGTGCTAGAGGGCAGGCGAACACCGGGGAGCTGTTTTTT
CDR3aa: CSARGQANTGELFF

j_gene: TRBJ2-2
d_gene: TRBD1
abundance: few
v_gene: TRBV7-2
CDR3nt: TGTGCCAGCAGTCGGGACAGATCGAACACCGGGGAGCTGTTTTTT
CDR3aa: CASSRDRSNTGELFF

j_gene: TRBJ2-1
d_gene: NA
abundance: NA
v_gene: TRBV7-9
CDR3nt: TGTGCCAGCAGCCCGATGGGGACGGAGGATGAGCAGTTCTTC
CDR3aa: CASSPMGTEDEQFF

j_gene: TRBJ2-1
d_gene: NA
abundance: NA
v_gene: TRBV9
CDR3nt: TGTGCCAGCAGCGTTGGGGGCGAAACCTACAGCTCCTACAATGAGCAGTTCTTC
CDR3aa: CASSVGGETYSSYNEQFF

j_gene: TRBJ2-7
d_gene: TRBD1
abundance: NA
v_gene: TRBV24-1
CDR3nt: TGTGCCACCAGTGGGCAGGGGGCAACCTACGAGCAGTACTTC
CDR3aa: CATSGQGATYEQYF

j_gene: TRBJ2-1
d_gene: TRBD2
abundance: NA
v_gene: TRBV24-1
CDR3nt: TGTGCCACCAGTGCAGCGGGGGAATACAATGAGCAGTTCTTC
CDR3aa: CATSAAGEYNEQFF

j_gene: TRBJ2-1
d_gene: NA
abundance: NA
v_gene: TRBV3-1
CDR3nt: TGTGCCAGCAGCCAAGACCAAAGCTCCTACAATGAGCAGTTCTTC
CDR3aa: CASSQDQSSYNEQFF

j_gene: TRBJ2-7
d_gene: NA
abundance: NA
v_gene: TRBV10-3
CDR3nt: TGTGCCATCAGTGACGAGGATTACGAGCAGTACTTC
CDR3aa: CAISDEDYEQYF

j_gene: TRBJ2-7
d_gene: TRBD2
abundance: few
v_gene: TRBV10-3
CDR3nt: TGTGCCATCAGCGACCAGCGACTAGCGTCATCCTACGAGCAGTACTTC
CDR3aa: CAISDQRLASSYEQYF